The clone carrying this T cell receptor (beta chain) was recorded at least ten times. V lost 0 bases, J lost 4 bases, and 21 bases lay in between. In germline, CDR1 is SQVTM, CDR2 ANQGSEA. The CDR3 has 17 residues. TCRdb called the reads again in MiXCR, with one record for every CDR3 protein. The sample has some 240,000 distinct CDR3 sequences, approximately 15% seen once. These data belong to a study of T cell repertoires in cytomegalovirus infection. This TCR came from a human donor in good health (CMV status not recorded). Some clones in this sample may be carry-over from other donors' samples. V usage is TRBV29-1 and J usage is TRBJ1-1, with D maybe TRBD1 (5 bases). Sequencing was done on a sample of CD8+ T cells from PBMCs. The CDR3 sequence is CSVEDLPDAGAGTEAFF. CDR3 nucleotide sequence: TGCAGCGTTGAAGATCTCCCCGATGCCGGGGCGGGCACTGAAGCTTTCTTT.